Each of the 4 T cell receptor beta chains below was sequenced from the same sample in a study of blood T cell repertoires in COVID-19. Clones were read by immunoSEQ multiplex PCR, and TCRdb kept only the in-frame ones, dropping some. The sample carries hundreds of thousands of clones, roughly 80% recorded once. Sequenced: PBMCs or T cells enriched from blood (not recorded which). The receptor source for this set is a man aged 40-49 years who had been exposed to COVID-19.

Details on this clone: This specimen includes other DNA sequences encoding the same CDR3. The chain links TRBV19 to TRBJ2-1; TRBD2 agrees at 14 bases. J was trimmed by 7 bases and V by 4 bases; bases with no gene match: 6. The germline V gene has CDR1 LNHDA and CDR2 SQIVND (reference sequence). The CDR3 length is 16 residues. The CDR3 nucleotides read TGTGCCAGTAGTACCCCGACTAGCGGGAGGGGAAATGAGCAGTTCTTC. The encoded protein is CASSTPTSGRGNEQFF.

The chain recombines TRBV5-4 with TRBJ1-2; 11 bases map to TRBD1. The CDR3 is 16 amino acids. Trimming cost V 0 bases and J 3 bases; bases outside gene matches: 4. Germline V gives CDR1 SGHNT, CDR2 YYREEE (reference sequence). The DNA for the CDR3 is TGTGCCAGCAGCTTGGACGGGACAGGGGGTTACTATGGCTACACCTTC. Its protein product is CASSLDGTGGYYGYTF.

This clone was detected only once. The V and J genes are TRBV30 and TRBJ2-5, with 11 positions matching TRBD1. This CDR3 region has 13 residues. Germline CDR1 GTSNPN, CDR2 SVGIG (reference sequence). The CDR3 region is CAFLDRGRETQYF. The CDR3 nucleotides read TGTGCATTCTTGGACAGGGGGCGAGAGACCCAGTACTTC.

The chain employs TRBV18 and TRBJ2-7; possible D gene TRBD1, 6 bases. The germline V gene encodes CDR1 KGHSH and CDR2 LQKENI. CDR3 length equals 14 residues. The germline V and J ends were trimmed by 3 bases and 2 bases, with 11 bases remaining between them. The DNA for the CDR3 is TGTGCCAGCTCACCCTCAGGGGTGACCTACGAGCAGTACTTC. Amino acid sequence: CASSPSGVTYEQYF. Full variable domain (remainder filled in from reference TRBV18 and TRBJ2-7): NAGVMQNPRHLVRRRGQEARLRCSPMKGHSHVYWYRQLPEEGLKFMVYLQKENIIDESGMPKERFSAEFPKEGPSILRIQQVVRGDSAAYFCASSPSGVTYEQYFGPGTRLTVT.